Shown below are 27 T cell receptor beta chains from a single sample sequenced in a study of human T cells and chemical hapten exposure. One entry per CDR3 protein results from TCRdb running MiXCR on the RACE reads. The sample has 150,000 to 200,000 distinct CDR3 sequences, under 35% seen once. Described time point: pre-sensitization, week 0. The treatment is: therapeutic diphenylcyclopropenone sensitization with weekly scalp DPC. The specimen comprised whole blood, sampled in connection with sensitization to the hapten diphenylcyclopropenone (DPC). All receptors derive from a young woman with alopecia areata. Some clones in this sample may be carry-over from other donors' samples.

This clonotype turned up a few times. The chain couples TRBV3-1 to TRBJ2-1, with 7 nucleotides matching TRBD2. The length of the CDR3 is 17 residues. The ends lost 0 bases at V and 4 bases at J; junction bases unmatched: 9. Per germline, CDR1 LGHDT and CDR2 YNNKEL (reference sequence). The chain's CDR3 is CASSQDRLSLAYNEQFF. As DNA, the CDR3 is TGTGCCAGCAGCCAAGATCGTCTATCACTAGCGTACAATGAGCAGTTCTTC.

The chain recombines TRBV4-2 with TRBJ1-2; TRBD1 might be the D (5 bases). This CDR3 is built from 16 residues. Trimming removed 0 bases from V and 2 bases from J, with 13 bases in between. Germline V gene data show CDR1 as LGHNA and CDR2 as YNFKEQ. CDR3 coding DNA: TGTGCCAGCAGCCAAGATCCTGGACAAAACAACTATGGCTACACCTTC. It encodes CASSQDPGQNNYGYTF.

The CDR3 here is CASSVEGNQPQHF. CDR3 nucleotides: TGTGCCAGTAGTGTCGAGGGGAATCAGCCCCAGCATTTT. The J gene is TRBJ1-5, the V gene TRBV19; tentative D call: TRBD1 (5 bases). Trimming took off 5 bases at V and 4 bases at J, with 9 bases between the two ends. This CDR3 is 13 amino acids long. Germline V gene data show CDR1 as LNHDA and CDR2 as SQIVND (reference sequence). Full variable domain (outside the CDR3, taken from reference TRBV19 and TRBJ1-5): DGGITQSPKYLFRKEGQNVTLSCEQNLNHDAMYWYRQDPGQGLRLIYYSQIVNDFQKGDIAEGYSVSREKKESFPLTVTSAQKNPTAFYLCASSVEGNQPQHFGDGTRLSIL.

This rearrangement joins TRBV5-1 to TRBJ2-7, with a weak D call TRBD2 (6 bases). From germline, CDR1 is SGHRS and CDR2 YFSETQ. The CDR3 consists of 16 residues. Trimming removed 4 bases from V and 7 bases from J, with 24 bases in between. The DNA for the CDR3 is TGCGCCAGCAGCCGACTAGGGATGATAGGAGCGAATGAGCAGTACTTC. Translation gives CASSRLGMIGANEQYF.

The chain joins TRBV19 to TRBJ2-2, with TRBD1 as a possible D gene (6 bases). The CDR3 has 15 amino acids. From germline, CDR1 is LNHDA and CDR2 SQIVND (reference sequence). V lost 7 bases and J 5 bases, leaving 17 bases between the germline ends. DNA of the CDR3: TGTGCCAGTAAGAAGGACACGCAGGGGACCGGGGAGCTGTTTTTT. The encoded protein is CASKKDTQGTGELFF.

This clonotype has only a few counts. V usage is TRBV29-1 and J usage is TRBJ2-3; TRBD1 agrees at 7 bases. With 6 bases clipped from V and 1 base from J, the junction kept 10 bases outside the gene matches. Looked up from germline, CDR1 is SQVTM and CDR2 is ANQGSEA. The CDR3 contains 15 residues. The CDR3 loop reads CSVRGTTKRTDTQYF. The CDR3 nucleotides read TGCAGCGTCAGGGGGACAACGAAACGCACAGATACGCAGTATTTT.

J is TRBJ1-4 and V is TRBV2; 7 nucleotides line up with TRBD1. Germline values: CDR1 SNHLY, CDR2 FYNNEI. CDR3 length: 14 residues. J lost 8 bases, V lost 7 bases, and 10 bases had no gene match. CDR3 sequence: CASTYRGHAEKLFF. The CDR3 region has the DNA TGTGCCAGCACCTACAGGGGTCATGCGGAAAAACTGTTTTTT. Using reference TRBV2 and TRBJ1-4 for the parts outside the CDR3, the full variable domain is EPEVTQTPSHQVTQMGQEVILRCVPISNHLYFYWYRQILGQKVEFLVSFYNNEISEKSEIFDDQFSVERPDGSNFTLKIRSTKLEDSAMYFCASTYRGHAEKLFFGSGTQLSVL.

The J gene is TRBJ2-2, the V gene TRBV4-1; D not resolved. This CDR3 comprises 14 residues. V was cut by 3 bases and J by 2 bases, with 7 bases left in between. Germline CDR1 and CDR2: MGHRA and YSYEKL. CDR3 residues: CASSHTSNTGELFF. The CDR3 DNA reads TGCGCCAGCAGCCACACGTCCAACACCGGGGAGCTGTTTTTT.

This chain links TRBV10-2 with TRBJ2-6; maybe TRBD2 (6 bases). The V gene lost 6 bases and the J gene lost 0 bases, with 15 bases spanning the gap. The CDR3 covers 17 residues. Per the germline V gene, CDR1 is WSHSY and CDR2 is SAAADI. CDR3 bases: TGCGCCAGCAGCCGTTCGCGGGGATACTCTGGGGCCAACGTCCTGACTTTC. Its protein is CASSRSRGYSGANVLTF.

In nucleotides, the CDR3 is TGTGCCAGCAGTGGGACAGGGAGTTCGAACTATGGCTACACCTTC. Translated: CASSGTGSSNYGYTF. The V and J genes are TRBV6-5 and TRBJ1-2, with TRBD1 identical over 9 bases. The V and J ends lost 5 bases and 2 bases, in that order; junction bases with no gene match: 6. The CDR3 runs 15 residues. Germline V gives CDR1 MNHEY, CDR2 SVGAGI.

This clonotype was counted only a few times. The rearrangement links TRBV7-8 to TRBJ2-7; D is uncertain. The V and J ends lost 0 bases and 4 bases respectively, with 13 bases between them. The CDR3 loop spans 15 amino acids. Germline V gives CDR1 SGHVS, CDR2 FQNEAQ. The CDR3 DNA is TGTGCCAGCAGCTTAGCCGCTCCACAAGGATACGAGCAGTACTTC. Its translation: CASSLAAPQGYEQYF.

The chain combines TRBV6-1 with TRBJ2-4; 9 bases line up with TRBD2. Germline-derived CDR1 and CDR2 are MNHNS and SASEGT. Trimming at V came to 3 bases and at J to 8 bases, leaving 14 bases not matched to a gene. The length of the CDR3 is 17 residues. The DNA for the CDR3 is TGTGCCAGCAGTGACCCGACTAGCGGACCAATCTATTACATTCAGTACTTC. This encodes CASSDPTSGPIYYIQYF.

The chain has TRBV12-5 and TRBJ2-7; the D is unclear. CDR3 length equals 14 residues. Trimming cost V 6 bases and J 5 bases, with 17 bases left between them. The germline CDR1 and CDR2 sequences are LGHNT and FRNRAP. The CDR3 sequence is CASGLSGWTHEQYF. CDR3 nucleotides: TGTGCTAGTGGACTCTCCGGTTGGACCCACGAGCAGTACTTC.

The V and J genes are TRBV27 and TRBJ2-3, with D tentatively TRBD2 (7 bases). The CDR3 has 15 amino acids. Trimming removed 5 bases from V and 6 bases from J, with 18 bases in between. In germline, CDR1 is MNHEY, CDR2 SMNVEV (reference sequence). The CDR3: CASSPRGAGEDTQYF. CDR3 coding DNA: TGTGCCAGCAGTCCCCGGGGGGCAGGGGAGGATACGCAGTATTTT.

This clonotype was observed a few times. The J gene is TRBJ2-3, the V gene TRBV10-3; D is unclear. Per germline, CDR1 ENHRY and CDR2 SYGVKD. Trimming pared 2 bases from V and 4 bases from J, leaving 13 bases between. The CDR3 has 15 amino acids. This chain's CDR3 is CAISEPRSEADTQYF. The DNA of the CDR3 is TGTGCCATCAGTGAGCCACGATCAGAGGCAGATACGCAGTATTTT.

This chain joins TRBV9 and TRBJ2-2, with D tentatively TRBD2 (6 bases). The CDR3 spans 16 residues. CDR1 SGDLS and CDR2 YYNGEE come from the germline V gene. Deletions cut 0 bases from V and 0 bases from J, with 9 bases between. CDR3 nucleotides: TGTGCCAGCAGCGTAGCAACGGGGGCGAACACCGGGGAGCTGTTTTTT. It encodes CASSVATGANTGELFF.

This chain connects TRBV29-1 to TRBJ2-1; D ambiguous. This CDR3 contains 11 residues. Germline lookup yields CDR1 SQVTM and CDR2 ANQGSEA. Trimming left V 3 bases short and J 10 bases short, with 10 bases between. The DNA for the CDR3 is TGCAGCGTTGACAAGATGGGAGAGCAGTTCTTC. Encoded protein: CSVDKMGEQFF.

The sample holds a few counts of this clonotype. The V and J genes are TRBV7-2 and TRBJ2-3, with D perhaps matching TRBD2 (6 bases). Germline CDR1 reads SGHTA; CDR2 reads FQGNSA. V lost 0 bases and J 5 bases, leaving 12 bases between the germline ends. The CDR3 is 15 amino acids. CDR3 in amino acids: CASSLAGLHGDTQYF. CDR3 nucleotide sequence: TGTGCCAGCAGCTTAGCGGGACTTCACGGAGATACGCAGTATTTT.

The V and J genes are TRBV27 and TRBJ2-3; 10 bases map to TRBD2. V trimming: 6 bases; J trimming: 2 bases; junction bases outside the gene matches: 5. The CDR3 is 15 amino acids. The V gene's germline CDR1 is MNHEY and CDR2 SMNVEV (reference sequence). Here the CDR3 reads CASRAAGGSTDTQYF. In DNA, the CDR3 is TGTGCCAGCAGGGCAGCGGGAGGGTCCACAGATACGCAGTATTTT.

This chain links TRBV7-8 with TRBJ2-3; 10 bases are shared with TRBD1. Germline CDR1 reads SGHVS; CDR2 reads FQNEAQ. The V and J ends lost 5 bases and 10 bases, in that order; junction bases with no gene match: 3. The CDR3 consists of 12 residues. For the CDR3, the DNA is TGTGCCAGCAGCCCTGACAGGGGGCCGCAGTATTTT. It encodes CASSPDRGPQYF.

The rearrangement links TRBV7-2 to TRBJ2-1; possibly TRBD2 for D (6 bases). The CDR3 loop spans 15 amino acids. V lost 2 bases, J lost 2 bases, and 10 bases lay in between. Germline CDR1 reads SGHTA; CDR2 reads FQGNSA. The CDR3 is CASSLSAGAYNEQFF. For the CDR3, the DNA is TGTGCCAGCAGCTTATCAGCGGGTGCCTACAATGAGCAGTTCTTC.

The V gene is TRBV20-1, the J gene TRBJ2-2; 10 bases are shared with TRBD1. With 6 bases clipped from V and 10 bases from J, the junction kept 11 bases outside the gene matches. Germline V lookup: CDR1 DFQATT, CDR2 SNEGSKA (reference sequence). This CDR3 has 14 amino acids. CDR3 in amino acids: CSASPGDRGTELFF. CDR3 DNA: TGCAGTGCGTCCCCCGGGGACAGGGGTACGGAGCTGTTTTTT.

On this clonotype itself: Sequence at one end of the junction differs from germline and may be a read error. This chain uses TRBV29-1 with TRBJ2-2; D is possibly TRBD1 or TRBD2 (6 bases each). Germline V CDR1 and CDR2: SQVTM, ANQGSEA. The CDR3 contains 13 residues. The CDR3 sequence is CSVRTENTGGLFF. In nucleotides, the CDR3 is TGCAGCGTTCGGACAGAGAACACCGGGGGGCTGTTTTTT.

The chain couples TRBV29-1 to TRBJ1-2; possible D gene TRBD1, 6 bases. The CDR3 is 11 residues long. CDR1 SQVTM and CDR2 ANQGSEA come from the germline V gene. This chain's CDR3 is CGITGTYGYTF. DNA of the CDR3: TGCGGAATAACAGGGACCTATGGCTACACCTTC.

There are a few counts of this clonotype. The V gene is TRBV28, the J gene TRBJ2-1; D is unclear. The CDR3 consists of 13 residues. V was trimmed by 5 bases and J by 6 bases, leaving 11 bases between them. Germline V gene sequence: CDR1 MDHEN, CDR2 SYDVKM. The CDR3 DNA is TGTGCCAGCAGTACCCGGGCTATCAATGAGCAGTTCTTC. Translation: CASSTRAINEQFF.

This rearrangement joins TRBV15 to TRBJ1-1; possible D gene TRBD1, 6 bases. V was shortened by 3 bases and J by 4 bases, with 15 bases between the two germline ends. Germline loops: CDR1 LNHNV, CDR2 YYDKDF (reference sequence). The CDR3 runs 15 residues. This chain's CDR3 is CATSSSTGLPTEAFF. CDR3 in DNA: TGTGCCACCAGCAGTTCGACAGGCCTTCCCACTGAAGCTTTCTTT.

CDR3 sequence: CASSRGGQGAVTEAFF. CDR3 coding DNA: TGTGCCAGCAGTCGCGGGGGACAGGGGGCGGTCACTGAAGCTTTCTTT. The J gene is TRBJ1-1, the V gene TRBV28; 12 nucleotides match TRBD1. In germline, CDR1 is MDHEN, CDR2 SYDVKM. CDR3 length: 16 residues. V was clipped by 5 bases and J by 4 bases; unmatched bases: 8.